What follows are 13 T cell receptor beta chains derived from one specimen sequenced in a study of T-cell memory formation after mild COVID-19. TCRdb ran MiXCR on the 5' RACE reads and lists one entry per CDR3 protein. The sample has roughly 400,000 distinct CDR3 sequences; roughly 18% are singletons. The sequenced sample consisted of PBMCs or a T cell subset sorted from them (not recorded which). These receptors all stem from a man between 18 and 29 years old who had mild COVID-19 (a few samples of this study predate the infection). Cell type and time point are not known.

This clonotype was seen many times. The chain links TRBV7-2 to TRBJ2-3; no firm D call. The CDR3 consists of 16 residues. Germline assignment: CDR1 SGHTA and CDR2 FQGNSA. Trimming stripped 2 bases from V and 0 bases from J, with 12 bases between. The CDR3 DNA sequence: TGTGCCAGCAGCTTAAGTCGGGCAGTAAGCACAGATACGCAGTATTTT. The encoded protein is CASSLSRAVSTDTQYF.

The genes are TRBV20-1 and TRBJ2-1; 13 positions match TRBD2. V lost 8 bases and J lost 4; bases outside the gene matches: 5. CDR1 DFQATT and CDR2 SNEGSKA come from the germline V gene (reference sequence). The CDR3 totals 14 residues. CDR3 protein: CSPGGLAGYNEQFF. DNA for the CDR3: TGCAGTCCTGGGGGACTAGCGGGGTACAATGAGCAGTTCTTC.

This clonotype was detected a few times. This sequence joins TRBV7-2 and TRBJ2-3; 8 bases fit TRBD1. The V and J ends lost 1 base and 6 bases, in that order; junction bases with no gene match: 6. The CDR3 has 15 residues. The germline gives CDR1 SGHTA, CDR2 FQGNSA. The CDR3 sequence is CASSLGQGAPDTQYF. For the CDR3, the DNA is TGTGCCAGCAGCTTAGGGCAGGGGGCGCCCGATACGCAGTATTTT.

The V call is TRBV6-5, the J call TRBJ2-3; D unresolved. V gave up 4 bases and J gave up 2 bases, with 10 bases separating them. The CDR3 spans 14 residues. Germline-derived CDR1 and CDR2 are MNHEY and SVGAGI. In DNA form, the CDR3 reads TGTGCCAGCAGTTCTGACTCCCCCACAGATACGCAGTATTTT. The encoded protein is CASSSDSPTDTQYF.

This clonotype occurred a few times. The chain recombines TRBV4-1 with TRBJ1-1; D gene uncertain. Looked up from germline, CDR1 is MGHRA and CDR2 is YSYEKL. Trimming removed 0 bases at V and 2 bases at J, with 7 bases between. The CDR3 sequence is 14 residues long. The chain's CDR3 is CASSQDEGNTEAFF. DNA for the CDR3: TGCGCCAGCAGCCAAGATGAGGGTAACACTGAAGCTTTCTTT.

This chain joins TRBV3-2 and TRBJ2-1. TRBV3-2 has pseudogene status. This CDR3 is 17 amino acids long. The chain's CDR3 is CASSQDLVGFSYNEQFF. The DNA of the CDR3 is TGTGCCAGCAGCCAAGATCTTGTAGGGTTTTCCTACAATGAGCAGTTCTTC.

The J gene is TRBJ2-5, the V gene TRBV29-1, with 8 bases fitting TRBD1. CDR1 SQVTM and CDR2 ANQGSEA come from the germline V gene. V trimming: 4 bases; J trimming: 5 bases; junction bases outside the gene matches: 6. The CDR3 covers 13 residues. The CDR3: CSVGGTGGETQYF. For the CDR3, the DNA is TGCAGCGTTGGGGGGACAGGCGGGGAGACCCAGTACTTC.

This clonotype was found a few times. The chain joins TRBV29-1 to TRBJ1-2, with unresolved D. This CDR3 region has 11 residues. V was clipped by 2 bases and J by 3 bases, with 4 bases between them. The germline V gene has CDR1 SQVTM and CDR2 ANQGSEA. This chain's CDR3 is CSVEQDYGYTF. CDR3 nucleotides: TGCAGCGTTGAACAGGACTATGGCTACACCTTC.

CDR3 coding DNA: TGTGCCAGCAGTCCATGGCGCGGGGGGGCAAGAGAGACCCAGTACTTC. Protein product: CASSPWRGGARETQYF. The rearrangement uses TRBV6-5 and TRBJ2-5; 9 bases map to TRBD2. With V trimmed by 5 bases and J by 4 bases, 11 bases remained unmatched. This CDR3 has 16 amino acids. Germline lookup yields CDR1 MNHEY and CDR2 SVGAGI.

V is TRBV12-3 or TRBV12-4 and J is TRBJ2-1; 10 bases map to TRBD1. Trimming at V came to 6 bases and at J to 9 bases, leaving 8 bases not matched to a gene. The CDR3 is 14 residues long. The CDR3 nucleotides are TGTGCCAGCAGGCCCGGGACAGGGGATATTGAGCAGTTCTTC. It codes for CASRPGTGDIEQFF.

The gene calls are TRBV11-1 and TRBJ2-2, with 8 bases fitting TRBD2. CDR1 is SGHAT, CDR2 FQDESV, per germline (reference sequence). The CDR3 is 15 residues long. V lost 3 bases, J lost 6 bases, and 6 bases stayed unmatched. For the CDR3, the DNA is TGTGCCAGCAGCTTTGGGCTAGCGGGCGCCGGGGAGCTGTTTTTT. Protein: CASSFGLAGAGELFF.

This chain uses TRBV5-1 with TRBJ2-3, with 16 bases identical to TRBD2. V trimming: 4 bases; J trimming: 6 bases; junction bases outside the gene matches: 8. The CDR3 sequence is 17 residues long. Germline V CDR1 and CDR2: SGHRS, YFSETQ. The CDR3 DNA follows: TGCGCCAGCAGCCCCGGGACTAGCGGGGGGGCAACGGATACGCAGTATTTT. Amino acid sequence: CASSPGTSGGATDTQYF. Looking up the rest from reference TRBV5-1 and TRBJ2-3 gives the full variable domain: KAGVTQTPRYLIKTRGQQVTLSCSPISGHRSVSWYQQTPGQGLQFLFEYFSETQRNKGNFPGRFSGRQFSNSRSEMNVSTLELGDSALYLCASSPGTSGGATDTQYFGPGTRLTVL.

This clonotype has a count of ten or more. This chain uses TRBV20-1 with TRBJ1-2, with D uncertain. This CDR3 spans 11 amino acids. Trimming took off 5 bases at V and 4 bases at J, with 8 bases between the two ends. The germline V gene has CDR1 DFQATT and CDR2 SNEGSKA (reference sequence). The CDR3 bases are TGCAGTGCTCCCCGGGGCTATGGCTACACCTTC. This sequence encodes CSAPRGYGYTF.